These 26 T cell receptor beta chains share one sample of origin, sequenced in a study of blood T cell repertoires in COVID-19. Using immunoSEQ multiplex PCR, the repertoire was profiled, and TCRdb retains in-frame clones only, with some absent. The sample lists roughly 30,000 clones; over 75% were seen once. Sequencing was done on a sample of peripheral blood. Every receptor here comes from a woman aged 60 to 75 with acute or convalescent COVID-19.

The gene calls are TRBV6-1 and TRBJ2-1, with D perhaps TRBD1 (5 bases). The germline V gene has CDR1 MNHNS and CDR2 SASEGT. The CDR3 totals 15 residues. Trimming left V 1 base short and J 5 bases short, with 12 bases between. In DNA, the CDR3 is TGTGCCAGCAGTGAAGGGACACAGCATAACAATGAGCAGTTCTTC. It yields the protein CASSEGTQHNNEQFF.

This sequence joins TRBV7-9 and TRBJ2-2, with D unclear. In germline, CDR1 is SEHNR, CDR2 FQNEAQ (reference sequence). The CDR3 extends over 17 amino acids. V shed 6 bases and J shed 0 bases, with 17 bases lying between them. CDR3 nucleotide sequence: TGTGCCAGCAGACCCCCGTGGCAGCGACCGAACACCGGGGAGCTGTTTTTT. Its protein is CASRPPWQRPNTGELFF.

This clone was seen a handful of times. V is TRBV6-5 and J is TRBJ2-7; no clear D gene. In germline, CDR1 is MNHEY, CDR2 SVGAGI. V was trimmed by 9 bases and J by 9 bases, leaving 15 bases between them. This CDR3 is built from 11 residues. The CDR3 sequence is CASLGHGLQYF. The CDR3 bases are TGTGCCAGTTTGGGCCATGGGTTGCAGTACTTC.

The gene calls are TRBV28 and TRBJ2-2, with 8 nucleotides matching TRBD2. V lost 8 bases to trimming and J lost 7 bases; unmatched junction nucleotides: 3. Germline CDR1 is MDHEN and CDR2 is SYDVKM. The CDR3 extends over 12 amino acids. The CDR3 protein is CASLSGVGELFF. The CDR3 nucleotides read TGTGCCAGCCTTAGCGGGGTCGGGGAGCTGTTTTTT.

The CDR3 sequence: CASSLAPAGGTQYF. As DNA, the CDR3 is TGTGCCAGCAGCCTGGCACCGGCGGGGGGGACCCAGTACTTC. V gene TRBV5-6 combines with J gene TRBJ2-5; 8 nucleotides line up with TRBD2. V was clipped by 4 bases and J by 7 bases; unmatched bases: 9. The germline V gene has CDR1 SGHDT and CDR2 YYEEEE. This CDR3 comprises 14 residues.

The chain combines TRBV29-1 with TRBJ1-2; D unclear. The ends were cut back, 3 bases at V and 6 bases at J, with 14 bases in the middle. CDR1 SQVTM and CDR2 ANQGSEA come from the germline V gene. This CDR3 contains 13 residues. The CDR3 reads CSVEPPVPDGYTF. In nucleotides, the CDR3 is TGCAGCGTTGAGCCGCCAGTCCCCGATGGCTACACCTTC. Based on the CDR3 plus reference TRBV29-1 and TRBJ1-2, the full variable domain is SAVISQKPSRDICQRGTSLTIQCQVDSQVTMMFWYRQQPGQSLTLIATANQGSEATYESGFVIDKFPISRPNLTFSTLTVSNMSPEDSSIYLCSVEPPVPDGYTFGSGTRLTVV.

The V call is TRBV21-1, the J call TRBJ2-3; the DNA was not used to check the table's D call, TRBD2. TRBV21-1 is a documented pseudogene. The CDR3 consists of 16 residues. The CDR3 DNA reads TGTGCCAGCAGCAAATTGGATTCCGGCGGGAAAGATACGCAGTATTTT. This codes for CASSKLDSGGKDTQYF.

This chain connects TRBV12-3 or TRBV12-4 to TRBJ1-6, with 9 bases lining up with TRBD1. V shed 6 bases and J 11 bases; nucleotides not matched to a gene: 5. This CDR3 is built from 13 residues. The CDR3 DNA follows: TGTGCCAGCAGCCTAGGGACAGGGCCACCCCTCCACTTT. It is translated as CASSLGTGPPLHF.

V and J are TRBV5-1 and TRBJ2-3; 7 nucleotides agree with TRBD2. Germline CDR1 and CDR2: SGHRS and YFSETQ. V was pared by 4 bases and J by 6 bases, with 20 bases of the junction left unmatched. The CDR3 spans 18 residues. CDR3 region: CASSPQYQAGTPGDTQYF. DNA of the CDR3: TGCGCCAGCAGCCCCCAATACCAAGCGGGGACCCCCGGGGATACGCAGTATTTT. The entire variable domain, with the rest obtained from reference TRBV5-1 and TRBJ2-3, is as follows: KAGVTQTPRYLIKTRGQQVTLSCSPISGHRSVSWYQQTPGQGLQFLFEYFSETQRNKGNFPGRFSGRQFSNSRSEMNVSTLELGDSALYLCASSPQYQAGTPGDTQYFGPGTRLTVL.

The genes are TRBV28 and TRBJ1-1, with 10 bases aligning to TRBD1. Unmatched junction bases numbered 9, after V lost 6 bases and J lost 5 bases. Germline V gene lookup returns CDR1 MDHEN and CDR2 SYDVKM. This CDR3 region has 15 residues. Here the CDR3 DNA reads TGTGCCAGCAGCCGCATCAAGGGACAGGGGACTGAAGCTTTCTTT. This encodes CASSRIKGQGTEAFF.

This CDR3 is CATSDSPTGTYEQYF. CDR3 nucleotide sequence: TGTGCCACCAGTGATTCACCGACAGGGACCTACGAGCAGTACTTC. The rearrangement uses TRBV24-1 and TRBJ2-7; 7 nucleotides match TRBD1. The CDR3 extends over 15 amino acids. Germline V CDR1 and CDR2: KGHDR, SFDVKD. With 2 bases clipped from V and 2 bases from J, the junction kept 5 bases outside the gene matches.

The chain uses TRBV19 and TRBJ2-2, with D possibly being TRBD1 (6 bases). Deletions cut 4 bases from V and 1 base from J, with 13 bases between. Germline lookup yields CDR1 LNHDA and CDR2 SQIVND (reference sequence). This CDR3 has 16 residues. The CDR3 reads CASSTQAGVNTGELFF. The CDR3 DNA follows: TGTGCCAGTAGTACCCAGGCAGGGGTGAACACCGGGGAGCTGTTTTTT.

This chain connects TRBV7-8 to TRBJ1-4; no clear D gene. V shed 5 bases and J shed 4 bases, with 14 bases lying between them. The germline gives CDR1 SGHVS, CDR2 FQNEAQ. CDR3 length: 15 amino acids. CDR3 in DNA: TGTGCCAGCAGCAGATGGCCTCCTCGTAATGAAAAACTGTTTTTT. It codes for CASSRWPPRNEKLFF.

The gene calls are TRBV5-1 and TRBJ2-2, with 10 positions matching TRBD2. Trimming at V came to 4 bases and at J to 7 bases, leaving 7 bases not matched to a gene. The germline V gene has CDR1 SGHRS and CDR2 YFSETQ. There are 15 residues in the CDR3. The CDR3 reads CASSPIAGGGGELFF. The CDR3 nucleotides are TGCGCCAGCAGCCCCATAGCGGGAGGAGGCGGGGAGCTGTTTTTT.

The chain is built from TRBV28 and TRBJ2-7; 8 bases match TRBD2. With V trimmed by 3 bases and J by 1 base, 5 bases remained unmatched. The CDR3 extends over 15 amino acids. Germline V CDR1 and CDR2: MDHEN, SYDVKM. CDR3 nucleotide sequence: TGTGCCAGCAGTTTTTTACTAGCGGATTCCTACGAGCAGTACTTC. Translation gives CASSFLLADSYEQYF. Variable domain in full (rest from reference TRBV28 and TRBJ2-7): DVKVTQSSRYLVKRTGEKVFLECVQDMDHENMFWYRQDPGLGLRLIYFSYDVKMKEKGDIPEGYSVSREKKERFSLILESASTNQTSMYLCASSFLLADSYEQYFGPGTRLTVT.

The chain has TRBV6-5 and TRBJ2-7; 7 bases map to TRBD1. V trimming: 7 bases; J trimming: 2 bases; junction bases outside the gene matches: 2. The CDR3 is 12 residues long. CDR1 and CDR2 from the germline V gene are MNHEY and SVGAGI. CDR3 nucleotide sequence: TGTGCCAGCAACAGGGGTCCCTACGAGCAGTACTTC. This gives the protein CASNRGPYEQYF.

This rearrangement joins TRBV25-1 to TRBJ1-5; D ambiguous. The CDR3 is 15 amino acids. Germline loops: CDR1 MGHDK, CDR2 SYGVNS. The V end was cut by 4 bases, the J end by 4 bases, with 14 bases between. The CDR3 sequence is CASSGSASGNQPQHF. CDR3 nucleotide sequence: TGTGCCAGCAGTGGGTCGGCAAGCGGTAATCAGCCCCAGCATTTT.

The chain has TRBV7-9 and TRBJ1-1; TRBD1 matches 7 bases. Germline V lookup: CDR1 SEHNR, CDR2 FQNEAQ (reference sequence). V dropped 1 base and J dropped 7; count of bases not matched to a gene: 6. This CDR3 is built from 14 residues. The CDR3 protein is CASSLGTGRLEAFF. The CDR3 region has the DNA TGTGCCAGCAGCTTAGGGACAGGCAGGCTTGAAGCTTTCTTT.

The genes are TRBV5-4 and TRBJ1-1, with 8 bases fitting TRBD1. The CDR3 totals 15 residues. Germline loops: CDR1 SGHNT, CDR2 YYREEE (reference sequence). The junction had 6 bases not matched to a gene; V was cut back by 4 bases and J by 1 base. The CDR3 DNA reads TGTGCCAGCAGCCCCTCTACAGGGGGGAACACTGAAGCTTTCTTT. This sequence encodes CASSPSTGGNTEAFF.

A word on this clone: This same CDR3 is encoded by further DNA sequences in the sample. This rearrangement joins TRBV9 to TRBJ2-7; 7 bases agree with TRBD1. V lost 3 bases to trimming and J lost 2 bases; unmatched junction nucleotides: 2. The germline CDR1 and CDR2 sequences are SGDLS and YYNGEE. The CDR3 runs to 13 residues. CDR3 nucleotide sequence: TGTGCCAGCAGCGCCCAGGGGGCCTACGAGCAGTACTTC. This translates into CASSAQGAYEQYF. Full variable domain (missing parts from reference TRBV9 and TRBJ2-7): DSGVTQTPKHLITATGQRVTLRCSPRSGDLSVYWYQQSLDQGLQFLIQYYNGEERAKGNILERFSAQQFPDLHSELNLSSLELGDSALYFCASSAQGAYEQYFGPGTRLTVT.

V gene TRBV28 combines with J gene TRBJ2-5, with D possibly TRBD2 on 6 matching bases. Germline V gives CDR1 MDHEN, CDR2 SYDVKM. This CDR3 region has 15 residues. The V end lost 3 bases, the J end lost 1 base, and 12 bases lay between the germline ends. CDR3 protein: CASSFFAGFQETQYF. DNA of the CDR3: TGTGCCAGCAGTTTTTTTGCGGGGTTCCAAGAGACCCAGTACTTC.

V usage is TRBV20-1 and J usage is TRBJ1-2; no reliable D call. V lost 6 bases to trimming and J lost 8 bases, with 13 bases between them. This CDR3 has 11 residues. CDR1 is DFQATT and CDR2 is SNEGSKA in the germline V gene (reference sequence). The CDR3 DNA follows: TGCAGTGCCCTGCGATTCGAAGGCTACACCTTC. It codes for CSALRFEGYTF.

The chain couples TRBV7-3 to TRBJ2-1; maybe TRBD2 (6 bases). CDR1 is SGHTA, CDR2 FQGTGA, per germline. The length of the CDR3 is 15 residues. The V gene lost 0 bases and the J gene lost 0 bases, with 6 bases spanning the gap. The CDR3 coding sequence is TGTGCCAGCAGCTTAACCGGGAGCTCCTACAATGAGCAGTTCTTC. Translated: CASSLTGSSYNEQFF. Full variable domain (remainder filled in from reference TRBV7-3 and TRBJ2-1): GAGVSQTPSNKVTEKGKYVELRCDPISGHTALYWYRQSLGQGPEFLIYFQGTGAADDSGLPNDRFFAVRPEGSVSTLKIQRTERGDSAVYLCASSLTGSSYNEQFFGPGTRLTVL.

The J gene is TRBJ2-2, the V gene TRBV30; the D is unclear. Trimming removed 5 bases at V and 3 bases at J, with 7 bases between. This CDR3 is 12 amino acids long. From germline, CDR1 is GTSNPN and CDR2 SVGIG (reference sequence). The CDR3 reads CAWVEHTGELFF. The CDR3 bases are TGTGCCTGGGTGGAGCACACCGGGGAGCTGTTTTTT.

The CDR3 sequence is CASSDSLAGGEQFF. The DNA of the CDR3 is TGTGCCAGCAGTGACTCTTTAGCGGGGGGTGAGCAGTTCTTC. This rearrangement joins TRBV6-4 to TRBJ2-1; TRBD2 agrees at 10 bases. CDR1 is MRHNA, CDR2 SNTAGT, per germline. The CDR3 is made up of 14 amino acids. Germline trimming cut 0 bases from V and 9 bases from J; bases unmatched to any gene: 2.

The rearrangement uses TRBV30 and TRBJ1-4; possibly TRBD1 for D (6 bases). The CDR3 runs to 15 residues. Germline loops: CDR1 GTSNPN, CDR2 SVGIG (reference sequence). Trimming shortened V by 0 bases and J by 8 bases, and 16 bases separated the two germline ends. This chain's CDR3 is CAWSVLKRGGEKLFF. The CDR3 nucleotides read TGTGCCTGGAGTGTACTCAAAAGGGGGGGGGAAAAACTGTTTTTT.